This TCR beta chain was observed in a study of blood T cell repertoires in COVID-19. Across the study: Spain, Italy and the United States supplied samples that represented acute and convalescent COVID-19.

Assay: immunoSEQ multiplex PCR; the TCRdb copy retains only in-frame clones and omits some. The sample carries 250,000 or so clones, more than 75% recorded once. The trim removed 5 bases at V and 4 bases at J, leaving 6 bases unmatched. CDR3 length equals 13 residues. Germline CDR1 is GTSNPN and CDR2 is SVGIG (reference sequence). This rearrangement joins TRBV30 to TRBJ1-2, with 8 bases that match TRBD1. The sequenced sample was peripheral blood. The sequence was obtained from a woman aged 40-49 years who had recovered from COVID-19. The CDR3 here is CAWHRDRPYGYTF. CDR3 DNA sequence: TGTGCCTGGCACCGGGACAGGCCCTATGGCTACACCTTC.